What follows are 6 T cell receptor beta chains derived from one specimen sequenced in a study of blood T cell repertoires in COVID-19. TCRdb's copy holds only in-frame clones and misses some; the assay was immunoSEQ multiplex PCR. The repertoire holds tens of thousands of clones, with roughly 90% as singletons. Material: peripheral blood. These receptor sequences come from a woman in her forties or fifties with active or convalescent COVID-19.

The chain employs TRBV19 and TRBJ2-7; 10 nucleotides match TRBD1. The CDR3 has 13 amino acids. The V and J ends lost 8 bases and 3 bases, in that order; junction bases with no gene match: 4. CDR1 and CDR2 (germline): LNHDA, SQIVND (reference sequence). Written as DNA, the CDR3 is TGTGCCAGTGGGGACAGGGGCTACTACGAGCAGTACTTC. Residues: CASGDRGYYEQYF.

This chain uses TRBV3-1 (or the pseudogene TRBV3-2) with TRBJ2-7; D is perhaps TRBD1 (6 bases). The CDR3 has 11 residues. The V gene's germline CDR1 is LGHDT and CDR2 YNNKEL (reference sequence). V was trimmed by 6 bases and J by 7 bases, leaving 10 bases between them. CDR3 in amino acids: CASRGRGEQYF. The CDR3 nucleotides read TGTGCCAGCAGAGGTAGGGGGGAGCAGTACTTC.

This clone turned up a few times. This chain connects TRBV5-1 to TRBJ1-2; TRBD1 is a possible D gene (5 bases). The ends were cut back, 2 bases at V and 3 bases at J, with 11 bases in the middle. This CDR3 has 14 residues. The germline V gene has CDR1 SGHRS and CDR2 YFSETQ. The CDR3 nucleotides read TGCGCCAGCAGCTTTTCAGGGAATGACTATGGCTACACCTTC. This gives the protein CASSFSGNDYGYTF.

The chain recombines TRBV30 with TRBJ1-3; tentative D call: TRBD1 (5 bases). The CDR3 runs 12 residues. V shed 8 bases and J shed 2 bases, with 10 bases lying between them. Germline CDR1 GTSNPN, CDR2 SVGIG (reference sequence). The CDR3 here is CAGAGPGNTIYF. DNA of the CDR3: TGTGCCGGGGCAGGGCCTGGAAACACCATATATTTT.

This clone has just a few counts. The chain combines TRBV30 with TRBJ1-5, with a tentative D call TRBD1 (5 bases). CDR3 size: 14 residues. The V and J ends lost 3 bases and 5 bases respectively, with 14 bases between them. CDR1 and CDR2 from the germline V gene are GTSNPN and SVGIG (reference sequence). Written as DNA, the CDR3 is TGTGCCTGGAGCCGGGACTTGGCGGATCAGCCCCAGCATTTT. Translation: CAWSRDLADQPQHF.

V usage is TRBV5-4 and J usage is TRBJ1-1, with a weak D call TRBD1 (6 bases). Trimming left V 0 bases short and J 1 base short, with 10 bases between. Germline CDR1 SGHNT, CDR2 YYREEE (reference sequence). There are 15 residues in the CDR3. Written as DNA, the CDR3 is TGTGCCAGCAGCTTGGTTAGGACAGCGAACACTGAAGCTTTCTTT. Amino acid sequence: CASSLVRTANTEAFF.